The source of this T cell receptor beta chain is a study of blood T cell repertoires in COVID-19. Whole-study context: Acute-phase and convalescent COVID-19 samples originated in the United States, Italy and Spain.

This clone was detected only a few times. How the authors handled the data: Amplification of reference gene primers provided the estimated nucleated cell counts. Profiling relied on immunoSEQ multiplex PCR, and the TCRdb table lists in-frame clones only, not all of them. V and J calls and clone size are as listed in that table; D and trimming were resolved from the DNA. There are tens of thousands of clones in the sample; roughly 86% occur only once, and under 8% lies in the top ten. CDR3 size: 12 residues. V trimming: 10 bases; J trimming: 6 bases; junction bases outside the gene matches: 7. Germline assignment: CDR1 ENHRY and CDR2 SYGVKD.

What was sequenced was peripheral blood. The TCR comes from a man between 50 and 59 years old with active COVID-19. The chain employs TRBV10-3 and TRBJ2-7, with 9 bases that match TRBD2. CDR3 protein: CASGGTSIEQYV. In DNA form, the CDR3 reads TGTGCCAGCGGTGGGACTAGCATCGAGCAGTACGTC.